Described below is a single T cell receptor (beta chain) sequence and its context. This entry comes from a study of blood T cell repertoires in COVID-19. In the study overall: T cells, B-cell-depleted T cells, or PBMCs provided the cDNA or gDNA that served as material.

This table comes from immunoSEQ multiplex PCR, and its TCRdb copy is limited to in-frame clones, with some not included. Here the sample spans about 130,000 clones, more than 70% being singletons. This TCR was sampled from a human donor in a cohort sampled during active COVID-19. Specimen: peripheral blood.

The CDR3 reads CAWSAQGRGPYEQYF. CDR3 coding DNA: TGTGCCTGGAGTGCCCAGGGGAGGGGCCCCTACGAGCAGTACTTC. The chain recombines TRBV30 with TRBJ2-7, with D possibly TRBD2 on 7 matching bases. The CDR3 runs to 15 residues. CDR1 and CDR2 from the germline V gene are GTSNPN and SVGIG (reference sequence). Trimming cost V 1 base and J 2 bases, with 15 bases left between them.